The source of this T cell receptor beta chain is a study of blood T cell repertoires in COVID-19. Germline values: CDR1 SGHAT, CDR2 FQNNGV. Trimming stripped 8 bases from V and 8 bases from J, with 24 bases between. The length of the CDR3 is 15 residues. Under the authors' procedure: Amplification of reference gene primers was used by the study to estimate nucleated cell counts. Profiling relied on immunoSEQ multiplex PCR, and the TCRdb table lists in-frame clones only, not all of them. V and J calls and clone size follow that table, whereas D and trimming were derived from the DNA. The sample contains some 29,000 clones, approximately 76% of which appear only once.

The chain links TRBV11-2 to TRBJ1-1; no firm D call. The sequencing sample was made of peripheral blood. The source is a man aged 70-80 years with acute or convalescent COVID-19. CDR3: CASRALRRSTSEAFF. The CDR3 region has the DNA TGTGCCAGCCGAGCCCTCCGGCGGTCAACATCAGAAGCTTTCTTT.